This TCR beta chain appears in the sequencing data of a study of human T cells and chemical hapten exposure. From the RACE reads, TCRdb called clonotypes with MiXCR, one entry per CDR3 protein. The data show more than 110,000 distinct CDR3 sequences, 10% to 15% seen once. Time point given: patch test 2, 6 weeks after DPC sensitization. Specified treatment: therapeutic diphenylcyclopropenone sensitization with weekly scalp DPC. The germline CDR1 and CDR2 sequences are LGHDT and YNNKEL (reference sequence). This CDR3 is 16 amino acids long. The V and J ends lost 0 bases and 0 bases, in that order; junction bases with no gene match: 0. This clonotype has more than one count but fewer than ten.

The sequence came from a woman aged 50 to 65 with alopecia areata. Some clones in this sample may be carry-over from other donors' samples. The chain recombines TRBV3-1 with TRBJ2-1; 9 bases map to TRBD2. The sample consisted of whole blood, taken in connection with sensitization to the hapten diphenylcyclopropenone (DPC). The CDR3 is CASSQEGLASYNEQFF. CDR3 bases: TGTGCCAGCAGCCAAGAGGGACTAGCCTCCTACAATGAGCAGTTCTTC.